The TCR beta chain described here comes from a study of T-cell reconstitution after alpha-beta-depleted transplantation in children. A TCRbeta library incorporating unique molecular identifiers was prepared. TCRdb redid the calling of the PCR reads with MiXCR, one entry per CDR3 protein. The sample has 210,000 or so distinct CDR3 sequences; roughly a tenth are singletons. Between the trimmed V and J ends, which lost 3 bases and 1 base, there was a span of 9 bases. The CDR3 is 14 amino acids. CDR1 is SEHNR and CDR2 is FQNEAQ in the germline V gene (reference sequence). This clonotype was seen a handful of times.

The clonotype comes from a child under two years old with acute myeloid leukemia, due to receive a stem cell transplant. The sequencing used PBMCs, collected before TCRalphabeta/CD19-depleted stem cell transplant. J is TRBJ2-5 and V is TRBV7-9; the D gene is possibly TRBD1 (5 bases). DNA for the CDR3: TGTGCCAGCAGCTTGAGTGGGGCCCAAGAGACCCAGTACTTC. It encodes CASSLSGAQETQYF.